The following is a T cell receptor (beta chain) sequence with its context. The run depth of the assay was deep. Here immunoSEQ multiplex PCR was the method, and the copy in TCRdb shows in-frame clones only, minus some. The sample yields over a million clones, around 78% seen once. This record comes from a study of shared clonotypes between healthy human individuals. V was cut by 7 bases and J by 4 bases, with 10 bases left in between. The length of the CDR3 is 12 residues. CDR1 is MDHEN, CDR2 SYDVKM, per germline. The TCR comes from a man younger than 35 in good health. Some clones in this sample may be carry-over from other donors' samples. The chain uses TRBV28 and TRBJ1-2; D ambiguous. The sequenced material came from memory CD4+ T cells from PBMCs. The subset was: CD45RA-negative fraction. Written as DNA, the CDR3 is TGTGCCAGCAAAGAGGAGGTCTATGGCTACACCTTC. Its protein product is CASKEEVYGYTF.